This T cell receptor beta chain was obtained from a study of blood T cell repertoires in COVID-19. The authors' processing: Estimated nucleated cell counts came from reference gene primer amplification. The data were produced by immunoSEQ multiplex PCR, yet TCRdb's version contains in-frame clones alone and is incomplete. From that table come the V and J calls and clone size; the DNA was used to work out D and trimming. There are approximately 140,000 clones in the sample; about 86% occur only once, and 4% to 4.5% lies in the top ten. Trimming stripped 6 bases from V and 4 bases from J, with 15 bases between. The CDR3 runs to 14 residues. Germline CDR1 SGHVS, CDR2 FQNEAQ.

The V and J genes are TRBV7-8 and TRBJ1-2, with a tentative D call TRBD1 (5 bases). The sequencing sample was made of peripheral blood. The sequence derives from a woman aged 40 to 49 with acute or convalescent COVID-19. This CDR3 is CASSLTGLSYGYTF. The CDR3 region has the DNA TGTGCCAGCAGTCTCACAGGTTTAAGCTATGGCTACACCTTC.